The 8 T cell receptor beta chains below all came from one sample that was sequenced in a study of blood T cell repertoires in COVID-19. Method: immunoSEQ multiplex PCR; TCRdb's copy keeps in-frame clones and lacks some. Among roughly 65,000 clones listed, 90% to 95% were seen once. Input material: peripheral blood. The receptor set was obtained from a man aged 65 to 85 with active COVID-19.

The chain links TRBV19 to TRBJ1-5; 9 bases align to TRBD1. Germline V gives CDR1 LNHDA, CDR2 SQIVND (reference sequence). V shed 7 bases and J 3 bases; nucleotides not matched to a gene: 7. The CDR3 is made up of 15 amino acids. CDR3 in DNA: TGTGCCAGTAACCCGGGACAGGGCAACAATCAGCCCCAGCATTTT. As protein: CASNPGQGNNQPQHF.

The chain couples TRBV21-1 to TRBJ1-5; the D segment call TRBD1 is taken from the table without a DNA check. TRBV21-1 is labeled a pseudogene. This CDR3 is 16 amino acids long. CDR3 in amino acids: CASSTPGQETYQPQHF. In DNA form, the CDR3 reads TGTGCCAGCAGCACACCGGGACAGGAGACCTATCAGCCCCAGCATTTT.

The genes are TRBV19 and TRBJ2-5, with D tentatively TRBD1 (6 bases). CDR1 is LNHDA, CDR2 SQIVND, per germline (reference sequence). There are 14 residues in the CDR3. V lost 2 bases, J lost 5 bases, and 12 bases lay in between. The CDR3 is CASSINGGGETQYF. CDR3 coding DNA: TGTGCCAGTAGTATAAATGGGGGCGGGGAGACCCAGTACTTC.

The J gene is TRBJ2-1, the V gene TRBV5-6; 10 nucleotides align to TRBD2. Germline-derived CDR1 and CDR2 are SGHDT and YYEEEE. The V segment lost 1 base and the J segment 5 bases; nucleotides outside the gene matches: 9. There are 17 residues in the CDR3. The CDR3: CASSLIQLAGLNNEQFF. The CDR3 nucleotides are TGTGCCAGCAGCTTGATTCAACTAGCGGGGCTCAACAATGAGCAGTTCTTC.

The chain employs TRBV6-5 and TRBJ2-7, with a tentative D call TRBD2 (5 bases). Germline-derived CDR1 and CDR2 are MNHEY and SVGAGI. CDR3 size: 14 residues. The V end was cut by 6 bases, the J end by 6 bases, with 18 bases between. This CDR3 is CASRPTRELGEQYF. The CDR3 nucleotides are TGTGCCAGCAGACCGACCCGGGAATTGGGCGAGCAGTACTTC.

The chain has TRBV4-1 and TRBJ1-3, with 10 bases matching TRBD1. The CDR3 runs to 16 residues. Per germline, CDR1 MGHRA and CDR2 YSYEKL. V lost 3 bases, J lost 4 bases, and 6 bases stayed unmatched. The DNA for the CDR3 is TGCGCCAGCAGCCACCGACAGGGGGCGCAGGGAAACACCATATATTTT. It yields the protein CASSHRQGAQGNTIYF.

This chain joins TRBV11-2 and TRBJ2-3; possibly TRBD1 for D (6 bases). The CDR3 extends over 17 amino acids. CDR1 and CDR2 from the germline V gene are SGHAT and FQNNGV. V was clipped by 2 bases and J by 3 bases, with 18 bases between them. The CDR3 loop is CASSLLYSQGSTDTQYF. As DNA, the CDR3 is TGTGCCAGCAGCTTATTGTATTCTCAGGGGAGTACAGATACGCAGTATTTT.

This rearrangement joins TRBV6-2 or TRBV6-3 to TRBJ2-7; 9 nucleotides match TRBD2. This CDR3 has 16 residues. Germline lookup yields CDR1 MNHEY and CDR2 SVGEGT. The V and J ends lost 0 bases and 5 bases, in that order; junction bases with no gene match: 8. In DNA form, the CDR3 reads TGTGCCAGCAGTTACTCGACGTCTAGCGGGGCCCACGAGCAGTACTTC. Translating it yields CASSYSTSSGAHEQYF.